This T cell receptor beta chain comes out of a study of T cells in Graves' hyperthyroidism and ophthalmopathy. With duration under 3 months, ophthalmopathy was active: Clinical Activity Score at least 3, NOSPECS at least 4. For the diagnoses, clinical symptoms, serum thyroxine and TRAb, thyroid ultrasound and orbital computed tomography were used. The authors took PBMCs from roughly 9.5 ml fresh peripheral blood. Amplified TCR beta CDR3 regions derived from RNA transcripts. RT-PCR in the first round (using the HTBI primer set) targeted the TCR CDR3. TCRdb fed the multiplex PCR reads into MiXCR, producing one record per CDR3 protein. The sample lists 300,000 to 450,000 distinct CDR3 sequences; roughly 18% were seen once. This clonotype was counted many times. Its antigen remains unidentified. V lost 8 bases to trimming and J lost 0 bases; unmatched junction nucleotides: 9. The CDR3 contains 16 residues.

Whole-study findings and limits: Model predictions of ophthalmopathy came a median about 6.3 months before onset.

The V call is TRBV12-3 or TRBV12-4, the J call TRBJ1-3, with TRBD1 matching 8 bases. The receptor's source is a woman aged 40 to 50 with Graves' ophthalmopathy. The specimen was blood. CDR3 region: CASGDRGRVSGNTIYF. CDR3 in DNA: TGTGCCAGCGGCGACAGGGGACGTGTCTCTGGAAACACCATATATTTT.